These 26 T cell receptor beta chains share one sample of origin, sequenced in a study of long-term antiretroviral therapy in people with HIV (dated by TCRdb to 2022 to 2024). The immunoSEQ hsTCRB v3.0 assay was used at survey level resolution to sequence the TRB variable region. TCRdb obtained this table from immuneACCESS and retained in-frame rearrangements with V and J assigned. These tables miss some clones; where compared with another copy, unresolved V genes account for less than half of the shortfall, and the remainder is unexplained. Recorded for this sample are around 18,000 clones; 90% to 95% of them occurred a single time. Of the sample, approximately 9.5% falls within the top ten clones. The source was unsorted PBMCs, collected 3 years after starting antiretroviral therapy. These receptors were obtained from a man in his forties or fifties with HIV.

This rearrangement joins TRBV5-5 to TRBJ1-6, with D hard to call. CDR1 SGHKS and CDR2 YYEKEE come from the germline V gene (reference sequence). V was trimmed by 2 bases and J by 7 bases, leaving 16 bases between them. CDR3 length: 16 amino acids. The CDR3 DNA follows: TGTGCCAGCAGCTTTAGGCAATCCGACGGAAATTCACCCCTCCACTTT. This encodes CASSFRQSDGNSPLHF.

The chain carries TRBV19 and TRBJ1-2; TRBD1 is a possible D gene (5 bases). Germline V gene data show CDR1 as LNHDA and CDR2 as SQIVND (reference sequence). Trimming took 4 bases from V and 3 from J, leaving 9 bases between them. The CDR3 totals 13 residues. The CDR3 sequence: CASSTGFDYGYTF. DNA for the CDR3: TGTGCCAGTAGTACAGGGTTCGACTATGGCTACACCTTC.

The chain employs TRBV6-1 and TRBJ2-3, with D perhaps assigned TRBD1 or TRBD2 (6 bases each). Germline lookup yields CDR1 MNHNS and CDR2 SASEGT. This CDR3 has 12 residues. V was trimmed by 8 bases and J by 3 bases, leaving 9 bases between them. This CDR3 is CASRRGTDTQYF. The CDR3 nucleotides are TGTGCCAGCCGGAGGGGGACAGATACGCAGTATTTT.

The chain employs TRBV6-1 and TRBJ1-2; 10 nucleotides agree with TRBD1. This CDR3 has 15 amino acids. The germline V gene encodes CDR1 MNHNS and CDR2 SASEGT. Losses at the gene ends were 3 bases for V and 4 bases for J; bases not matched to a gene: 5. The chain's CDR3 is CASSERTGGIYGYTF. CDR3 coding DNA: TGTGCCAGCAGTGAGAGGACAGGGGGTATCTATGGCTACACCTTC.

The V and J genes are TRBV7-2 and TRBJ1-1; 9 bases are shared with TRBD1. The trim removed 0 bases at V and 10 bases at J, leaving 21 bases unmatched. This CDR3 has 19 amino acids. CDR1 SGHTA and CDR2 FQGNSA come from the germline V gene. As DNA, the CDR3 is TGTGCCAGCAGCTTAGCCCCCTATGGGGGGCCAGGAAGGACAGGGGTAGCTTTCTTT. Translating it yields CASSLAPYGGPGRTGVAFF.

The rearrangement joins TRBV7-9 to TRBJ2-2, with no clear D. Germline values: CDR1 SEHNR, CDR2 FQNEAQ (reference sequence). Trimming cost V 1 base and J 4 bases, with 4 bases left between them. The CDR3 runs to 13 residues. The CDR3 sequence: CASSLVSTGELFF. CDR3 nucleotides: TGTGCCAGCAGCTTAGTTAGCACCGGGGAGCTGTTTTTT. Full variable domain (rest looked up from reference TRBV7-9 and TRBJ2-2): DTGVSQNPRHKITKRGQNVTFRCDPISEHNRLYWYRQTLGQGPEFLTYFQNEAQLEKSRLLSDRFSAERPKGSFSTLEIQRTEQGDSAMYLCASSLVSTGELFFGEGSRLTVL.

The chain has TRBV6-5 and TRBJ2-7; D perhaps matches TRBD1 (5 bases). Germline V gene sequence: CDR1 MNHEY, CDR2 SVGAGI. The CDR3 runs to 13 residues. V was cut by 4 bases and J by 2 bases, with 9 bases left in between. The CDR3 coding sequence is TGTGCCAGCAGTTCGACAGAAACCTACGAGCAGTACTTC. Translated: CASSSTETYEQYF.

This rearrangement joins TRBV6-5 to TRBJ1-2; perhaps TRBD1 as D (6 bases). The CDR3 is made up of 15 amino acids. V was pared by 5 bases and J by 3 bases, with 16 bases between. The germline CDR1 and CDR2 sequences are MNHEY and SVGAGI. The CDR3 region is CASSKEQGIDYGYTF. CDR3 nucleotides: TGTGCCAGCAGTAAAGAACAGGGAATAGACTATGGCTACACCTTC.

V and J are TRBV7-9 and TRBJ2-1, with 7 bases lining up with TRBD2. The germline V gene has CDR1 SEHNR and CDR2 FQNEAQ (reference sequence). The junction had 18 bases not matched to a gene; V was cut back by 8 bases and J by 8 bases. This CDR3 contains 16 residues. CDR3 sequence reads: CASSLWGGGGRDEQFF. CDR3 DNA sequence: TGTGCCAGCTCCCTCTGGGGAGGCGGGGGAAGGGATGAGCAGTTCTTC.

This clone was seen a handful of times. The CDR3 DNA is TGTGCCAGTAGTATAGGCGTGAACACTGAAGCTTTCTTT. It codes for CASSIGVNTEAFF. The rearrangement uses TRBV19 and TRBJ1-1; D remains ambiguous. The germline V gene encodes CDR1 LNHDA and CDR2 SQIVND (reference sequence). Trimming left V 1 base short and J 0 bases short, with 3 bases between. The CDR3 has 13 residues.

This clone showed up just once. CDR3 loop: CASSLTEATTDTQYF. The CDR3 coding sequence is TGTGCCAGCAGCCTTACGGAGGCTACCACAGATACGCAGTATTTT. J is TRBJ2-3 and V is TRBV9, with D perhaps matching TRBD2 (5 bases). Germline V gene data show CDR1 as SGDLS and CDR2 as YYNGEE. With 4 bases removed from V and 2 bases from J, the gap between germline ends came to 14 bases. This CDR3 is built from 15 residues. Full variable domain (outside the CDR3, taken from reference TRBV9 and TRBJ2-3): DSGVTQTPKHLITATGQRVTLRCSPRSGDLSVYWYQQSLDQGLQFLIQYYNGEERAKGNILERFSAQQFPDLHSELNLSSLELGDSALYFCASSLTEATTDTQYFGPGTRLTVL.

The chain uses TRBV11-2 and TRBJ1-4; tentative D call: TRBD1 (6 bases). The germline CDR1 and CDR2 sequences are SGHAT and FQNNGV. This CDR3 comprises 15 residues. V was shortened by 1 base and J by 2 bases, with 8 bases between the two germline ends. The CDR3 here is CASSLGGHTNEKLFF. In DNA, the CDR3 is TGTGCCAGCAGCTTAGGGGGACATACTAATGAAAAACTGTTTTTT.

The genes are TRBV5-1 and TRBJ1-2; D gene ambiguous. This CDR3 region has 15 residues. Germline V CDR1 and CDR2: SGHRS, YFSETQ. V lost 0 bases and J 8 bases, leaving 17 bases between the germline ends. The CDR3 is CASSLEGREPGGYTF. Written as DNA, the CDR3 is TGCGCCAGCAGCTTGGAGGGTAGGGAGCCGGGCGGCTACACCTTC.

V usage is TRBV7-9 and J usage is TRBJ2-7; a weak D match, TRBD1 (6 bases). V lost 6 bases, J lost 3 bases, and 12 bases lay in between. This CDR3 has 13 amino acids. Germline-derived CDR1 and CDR2 are SEHNR and FQNEAQ (reference sequence). CDR3 sequence (DNA): TGTGCCAGCAGATCCGGGACAAACTACGAGCAGTACTTC. This codes for CASRSGTNYEQYF.

This clone was seen a few times. The CDR3 coding sequence is TGTGCCAGCAGCTACACCGGGACTAGCGGGGCCTACGAGCAGTACTTC. Translating it yields CASSYTGTSGAYEQYF. J is TRBJ2-7 and V is TRBV7-2; 13 bases map to TRBD2. The J segment lost 2 bases and the V segment lost 4 bases, leaving 5 bases of the junction unmatched. The CDR3 totals 16 residues. Looked up from germline, CDR1 is SGHTA and CDR2 is FQGNSA.

The chain joins TRBV14 to TRBJ2-6; D not resolved. Trimming shortened V by 4 bases and J by 0 bases, and 13 bases separated the two germline ends. CDR1 and CDR2 (germline): SGHDN, FVKESK. The CDR3 runs 17 residues. The CDR3 sequence is CASSLRTVRSGANVLTF. The DNA of the CDR3 is TGTGCCAGCAGCCTACGGACGGTACGCTCTGGGGCCAACGTCCTGACTTTC.

J is TRBJ1-4 and V is TRBV4-3; 7 nucleotides match TRBD1. The CDR3 runs 14 residues. Germline CDR1 and CDR2: LGHNA and YSLEER. J gave up 7 bases and V 3 bases, and 5 bases lay outside the gene matches. CDR3 loop: CASSQEGAAEKLFF. CDR3 DNA sequence: TGCGCCAGCAGCCAGGAGGGGGCTGCTGAAAAACTGTTTTTT.

The chain uses TRBV30 and TRBJ1-2; TRBD1 aligns across 9 bases. Germline CDR1 reads GTSNPN; CDR2 reads SVGIG (reference sequence). Trimming removed 5 bases from V and 2 bases from J; junction bases left unmatched: 3. This CDR3 contains 13 residues. In DNA, the CDR3 is TGTGCCTGGCAAGGACAGGGGAACTATGGCTACACCTTC. Translation: CAWQGQGNYGYTF.

V usage is TRBV19 and J usage is TRBJ1-2; 10 bases are shared with TRBD1. The ends lost 6 bases at V and 7 bases at J; junction bases unmatched: 8. The germline V gene encodes CDR1 LNHDA and CDR2 SQIVND (reference sequence). This CDR3 region has 14 residues. CDR3 bases: TGTGCCAGTAGACGGGACAGGGGTTTCTTTGGCTACACCTTC. Amino acids: CASRRDRGFFGYTF.

The count of this clone is one. This chain joins TRBV21-1 and TRBJ1-4. TRBV21-1 is assigned pseudogene status. CDR3 size: 11 residues. This CDR3 is CASSGTGKLFF. The CDR3 nucleotides read TGTGCCAGCAGCGGGACGGGAAAACTGTTTTTT.

The chain recombines TRBV5-6 with TRBJ1-2; D unresolved. V lost 4 bases to trimming and J lost 7 bases, with 14 bases between them. The germline V gene has CDR1 SGHDT and CDR2 YYEEEE. The CDR3 runs to 13 residues. The CDR3 DNA is TGTGCCAGCAGCGATCCCGGGCCCTTTGGCTACACCTTC. Protein product: CASSDPGPFGYTF.

V is TRBV27 and J is TRBJ1-2; D may be TRBD1 (6 bases). CDR3 size: 13 residues. V was clipped by 6 bases and J by 1 base, with 9 bases between them. From germline, CDR1 is MNHEY and CDR2 SMNVEV (reference sequence). The CDR3 DNA follows: TGTGCCAGCAGAGCGGACAGTAACTATGGCTACACCTTC. Amino acid sequence: CASRADSNYGYTF.

The gene calls are TRBV9 and TRBJ2-3; the D is unclear. The CDR3 has 15 residues. The V and J ends lost 0 bases and 1 base respectively, with 9 bases between them. Per germline, CDR1 SGDLS and CDR2 YYNGEE. The CDR3: CASSVAGYGTDTQYF. CDR3 nucleotides: TGTGCCAGCAGCGTAGCGGGCTATGGCACAGATACGCAGTATTTT.

The V and J genes are TRBV11-3 and TRBJ2-5; maybe TRBD1 (6 bases). V was pared by 0 bases and J by 5 bases, with 10 bases between. This CDR3 contains 14 residues. The germline gives CDR1 SGHNT, CDR2 YENEEA. As DNA, the CDR3 is TGTGCCAGCAGCTTAGAGGGGGCTGGGGAGACCCAGTACTTC. Its protein is CASSLEGAGETQYF.

The chain uses TRBV27 and TRBJ1-5; D ambiguous. This CDR3 is built from 16 residues. Germline loops: CDR1 MNHEY, CDR2 SMNVEV (reference sequence). V was cut by 0 bases and J by 5 bases, with 14 bases left in between. This chain's CDR3 is CASSLSGSEGYQPQHF. The CDR3 DNA follows: TGTGCCAGCAGTTTATCAGGATCTGAAGGGTATCAGCCCCAGCATTTT.

The CDR3 nucleotides read TGCGCCAGCAGTGATGCTAGCGGGGGCACCGGGGAGCTGTTTTTT. Translating it yields CASSDASGGTGELFF. The chain carries TRBV10-2 and TRBJ2-2; 10 bases are shared with TRBD2. This CDR3 is built from 15 residues. The V gene's germline CDR1 is WSHSY and CDR2 SAAADI. Unmatched junction bases numbered 2, after V lost 3 bases and J lost 4 bases.